The rows below give T cell receptor beta chains drawn from one sample of a study of blood T cell repertoires in COVID-19. TCRdb's copy holds only in-frame clones and misses some; the assay was immunoSEQ multiplex PCR. The sample records roughly 190,000 clones, approximately 91% being singletons. The sample was peripheral blood. These TCRs come from a woman in her forties who had recovered from COVID-19. The CDR3 runs from the conserved cysteine through the conserved F or W. D genes are given only for firm matches. Size is omitted from some rows. Given values are once, few, many or a class for expanded clones.

d_call clone_size j_call v_call cdr3_aa cdr3_nt
TRBD1 NA TRBJ1-1 TRBV6-1 CASSDPGQADTEAFF TGTGCCAGCAGTGACCCGGGACAGGCGGACACTGAAGCTTTCTTT
TRBD1 NA TRBJ2-1 TRBV9 CASSVGDRGNEQFF TGTGCCAGCAGCGTAGGGGACAGGGGTAATGAGCAGTTCTTC
NA NA TRBJ1-1 TRBV11-3 CASSPTSGTEAFF TGTGCCAGCAGCCCGACCTCAGGGACTGAAGCTTTCTTT
NA NA TRBJ2-3 TRBV5-1 CASSEQGGTDTQYF TGCGCCAGCAGCGAACAGGGTGGGACAGATACGCAGTATTTT
TRBD2 NA TRBJ2-3 TRBV28 CASSLVTSGKQIFDTQYF TGTGCCAGCAGTTTAGTGACTAGCGGGAAGCAGATTTTCGATACGCAGTATTTT
NA NA TRBJ2-5 TRBV5-1 CASSLVASQETQYF TGCGCCAGCAGCTTGGTGGCCAGCCAAGAGACCCAGTACTTC
TRBD2 NA TRBJ2-3 TRBV4-2 CASSQRLAGGGGRTDTQYF TGTGCCAGCAGCCAGCGACTAGCGGGAGGGGGGGGGCGCACAGATACGCAGTATTTT
TRBD1 NA TRBJ2-1 TRBV6-5 CASSYRVTGQGAEQFF TGTGCCAGCAGTTACAGAGTGACAGGGCAGGGTGCTGAGCAGTTCTTC
TRBD1 NA TRBJ1-1 TRBV9 CASSSRDRGHTEAFF TGTGCCAGCAGCTCCCGGGACAGGGGTCACACTGAAGCTTTCTTT
TRBD1 NA TRBJ2-7 TRBV4-3 CASSQDRQGIHEQYF TGCGCCAGCAGCCAAGATCGACAGGGTATCCACGAGCAGTACTTC
TRBD1 NA TRBJ1-2 TRBV16 CASSSGQAYGYTF TGTGCCAGCAGCTCGGGACAGGCATATGGCTACACCTTC
TRBD1 NA TRBJ2-7 TRBV2 CASSGLRDRDEQYF TGTGCCAGCAGTGGACTCCGGGACAGGGACGAGCAGTACTTC
TRBD2 NA TRBJ2-1 TRBV12-3/TRBV12-4 CASRGLAGNEQFF TGTGCCAGCAGGGGACTAGCGGGTAATGAGCAGTTCTTC
TRBD2 once TRBJ2-2 TRBV29-1 CSVRLAGTGELFF TGCAGCGTCCGACTAGCGGGGACCGGGGAGCTGTTTTTT
NA once TRBJ2-7 TRBV12-3/TRBV12-4 CASSPGLNEQYF TGTGCCAGCAGCCCGGGACTCAACGAGCAGTACTTC
NA NA TRBJ1-5 TRBV28 CASRPTGTQPQHF TGTGCCAGCAGACCCACAGGGACTCAGCCCCAGCATTTT
TRBD2 few TRBJ2-1 TRBV30 CAWHKTRTSGSYNEQFF TGTGCCTGGCATAAAACAAGGACTAGCGGGTCCTACAATGAGCAGTTCTTC
NA NA TRBJ2-5 TRBV11-3 CASSPEAGDQETQYF TGTGCCAGCAGCCCTGAGGCCGGGGACCAAGAGACCCAGTACTTC
NA NA TRBJ1-2 TRBV5-5 CASSLTGTNTNYGYTF TGTGCCAGCAGCTTAACCGGGACAAATACTAACTATGGCTACACCTTC
TRBD1 NA TRBJ1-1 TRBV19 CASRTLGTGGYGTEAFF TGTGCCAGTAGGACCCTCGGGACAGGGGGTTATGGCACTGAAGCTTTCTTT
NA few TRBJ2-2 TRBV6-5 CASSLTENTGELFF TGTGCCAGCAGTTTGACTGAGAACACCGGGGAGCTGTTTTTT
NA NA TRBJ1-1 TRBV11-3 CASSLDQGAPEAFF TGTGCCAGCAGCTTAGACCAGGGTGCTCCTGAAGCTTTCTTT
TRBD2 NA TRBJ2-3 TRBV28 CASRPQAGWEGTDTQYF TGTGCCAGCAGACCCCAAGCGGGGTGGGAGGGCACAGATACGCAGTATTTT
NA NA TRBJ2-3 TRBV29-1 CSVAKDFWDTQYF TGCAGCGTTGCGAAAGACTTTTGGGATACGCAGTATTTT
NA few TRBJ2-6 TRBV15 CATSRVGGSGANVLTF TGTGCCACCAGCAGGGTGGGGGGCTCTGGGGCCAACGTCCTGACTTTC
NA NA TRBJ2-7 TRBV12-3/TRBV12-4 CASGRQASYEQYF TGTGCCAGCGGTAGACAGGCTTCCTACGAGCAGTACTTC
TRBD2 NA TRBJ2-1 TRBV5-1 CASSFGGLAGEVEQFF TGCGCCAGCAGCTTTGGCGGACTAGCGGGCGAGGTTGAGCAGTTCTTC
NA NA TRBJ1-2 TRBV18 CASSPPSVRGGYTF TGTGCCAGCTCACCACCCAGTGTTCGGGGTGGCTACACCTTC
NA NA TRBJ1-2 TRBV6-5 CASSYPGSGGYTF TGTGCCAGCAGTTACCCGGGGTCTGGCGGCTACACCTTC
TRBD1 NA TRBJ2-6 TRBV11-2 CASSLETGSGANVLTF TGTGCCAGCAGCTTAGAGACAGGGTCGGGGGCCAACGTCCTGACTTTC
TRBD1 NA TRBJ2-1 TRBV5-1 CASSGGQGAYNEQFF TGCGCCAGCAGCGGGGGACAGGGGGCGTACAATGAGCAGTTCTTC
NA NA TRBJ2-5 TRBV5-1 CASSLGNSDSETQYF TGCGCCAGCAGCTTGGGTAATAGCGATTCAGAGACCCAGTACTTC
NA NA TRBJ1-6 TRBV27 CASRAGVNSPLHF TGTGCCAGCAGGGCGGGTGTTAATTCACCCCTCCACTTT
NA NA TRBJ1-6 TRBV6-5 CASSYSDRDNSPLHF TGTGCCAGCAGTTACTCCGACAGAGATAATTCACCCCTCCACTTT
NA NA TRBJ2-1 TRBV13 CASSLAGNEQFF TGTGCCAGCAGCTTAGCCGGCAATGAGCAGTTCTTC
TRBD2 NA TRBJ2-2 TRBV7-2 CASSSPQRGLAGELFF TGTGCCAGCAGCTCCCCTCAGCGGGGTTTGGCCGGGGAGCTGTTTTTT
TRBD2 NA TRBJ2-7 TRBV15 CATSRVLAGAGYEQYF TGTGCCACCAGCAGAGTTCTAGCGGGAGCAGGCTACGAGCAGTACTTC
NA NA TRBJ1-5 TRBV3-1/TRBV3-2 CASSQDSGNQPQHF TGTGCCAGCAGCCAAGACTCGGGGAATCAGCCCCAGCATTTT
NA NA TRBJ1-3 TRBV3-1/TRBV3-2 CASSQAELSSGNTIYF TGTGCCAGCAGCCAAGCCGAGTTGAGCTCTGGAAACACCATATATTTT
TRBD2 NA TRBJ2-3 TRBV19 CASSPSGGLTDTQYF TGTGCCAGTAGCCCATCGGGGGGACTCACAGATACGCAGTATTTT
NA NA TRBJ2-1 TRBV4-1 CASSQEDIAVSYNEQFF TGCGCCAGCAGCCAAGAGGATATAGCCGTTTCCTACAATGAGCAGTTCTTC
NA NA TRBJ1-1 TRBV2 CASSRGMNTEAFF TGTGCCAGCTCGCGGGGGATGAACACTGAAGCTTTCTTT
TRBD2 many TRBJ2-7 TRBV19 CASSIFGRSNEQYF TGTGCCAGTAGTATATTCGGGAGGAGTAACGAGCAGTACTTC
NA NA TRBJ2-2 TRBV4-3 CASSRGRNTGELFF TGCGCCAGCAGCCGGGGCAGGAACACCGGGGAGCTGTTTTTT
NA NA TRBJ1-2 TRBV7-8 CASSSDWDIPNYGYTF TGTGCCAGCAGCTCTGATTGGGACATCCCCAACTATGGCTACACCTTC
NA NA TRBJ1-5 TRBV2 CASSESGTNQPQHF TGTGCCAGCAGTGAATCGGGAACCAACCAGCCCCAGCATTTT
TRBD1 NA TRBJ2-7 TRBV7-2 CASSFGTGGREQYF TGTGCCAGCAGCTTCGGGACAGGGGGAAGGGAGCAGTACTTC
NA NA TRBJ2-7 TRBV7-2 CASSLYSYEQYF TGTGCCAGCAGCCTCTACTCCTACGAGCAGTACTTC
TRBD1 NA TRBJ1-5 TRBV7-6 CASSSKPGTGGVMLSGQPQHF TGTGCCAGCAGCTCAAAACCCGGGACAGGGGGCGTCATGTTGTCCGGTCAGCCCCAGCATTTT
NA NA TRBJ1-4 TRBV18 CASSPVESDEKLFF TGTGCCAGCTCACCTGTCGAGTCCGATGAAAAACTGTTTTTT
TRBD1 few TRBJ2-7 TRBV6-5 CASSKLSGTGWYF TGTGCCAGCAGTAAGCTATCCGGGACAGGGTGGTACTTC
NA NA TRBJ1-2 TRBV5-6 CASTLWGRDYGYTF TGTGCCAGCACGTTATGGGGGCGGGACTATGGCTACACCTTC
TRBD2 NA TRBJ2-7 TRBV19 CASRGRLSYEQYF TGTGCCAGTCGCGGGAGGCTCTCCTACGAGCAGTACTTC
TRBD1 once TRBJ1-2 TRBV4-3 CASSQDITGQANYGYTF TGCGCCAGCAGCCAAGATATAACGGGACAGGCTAACTATGGCTACACCTTC
TRBD1 once TRBJ2-5 TRBV7-2 CASSLVGTGEETQYF TGTGCCAGCAGCTTAGTGGGGACAGGGGAAGAGACCCAGTACTTC